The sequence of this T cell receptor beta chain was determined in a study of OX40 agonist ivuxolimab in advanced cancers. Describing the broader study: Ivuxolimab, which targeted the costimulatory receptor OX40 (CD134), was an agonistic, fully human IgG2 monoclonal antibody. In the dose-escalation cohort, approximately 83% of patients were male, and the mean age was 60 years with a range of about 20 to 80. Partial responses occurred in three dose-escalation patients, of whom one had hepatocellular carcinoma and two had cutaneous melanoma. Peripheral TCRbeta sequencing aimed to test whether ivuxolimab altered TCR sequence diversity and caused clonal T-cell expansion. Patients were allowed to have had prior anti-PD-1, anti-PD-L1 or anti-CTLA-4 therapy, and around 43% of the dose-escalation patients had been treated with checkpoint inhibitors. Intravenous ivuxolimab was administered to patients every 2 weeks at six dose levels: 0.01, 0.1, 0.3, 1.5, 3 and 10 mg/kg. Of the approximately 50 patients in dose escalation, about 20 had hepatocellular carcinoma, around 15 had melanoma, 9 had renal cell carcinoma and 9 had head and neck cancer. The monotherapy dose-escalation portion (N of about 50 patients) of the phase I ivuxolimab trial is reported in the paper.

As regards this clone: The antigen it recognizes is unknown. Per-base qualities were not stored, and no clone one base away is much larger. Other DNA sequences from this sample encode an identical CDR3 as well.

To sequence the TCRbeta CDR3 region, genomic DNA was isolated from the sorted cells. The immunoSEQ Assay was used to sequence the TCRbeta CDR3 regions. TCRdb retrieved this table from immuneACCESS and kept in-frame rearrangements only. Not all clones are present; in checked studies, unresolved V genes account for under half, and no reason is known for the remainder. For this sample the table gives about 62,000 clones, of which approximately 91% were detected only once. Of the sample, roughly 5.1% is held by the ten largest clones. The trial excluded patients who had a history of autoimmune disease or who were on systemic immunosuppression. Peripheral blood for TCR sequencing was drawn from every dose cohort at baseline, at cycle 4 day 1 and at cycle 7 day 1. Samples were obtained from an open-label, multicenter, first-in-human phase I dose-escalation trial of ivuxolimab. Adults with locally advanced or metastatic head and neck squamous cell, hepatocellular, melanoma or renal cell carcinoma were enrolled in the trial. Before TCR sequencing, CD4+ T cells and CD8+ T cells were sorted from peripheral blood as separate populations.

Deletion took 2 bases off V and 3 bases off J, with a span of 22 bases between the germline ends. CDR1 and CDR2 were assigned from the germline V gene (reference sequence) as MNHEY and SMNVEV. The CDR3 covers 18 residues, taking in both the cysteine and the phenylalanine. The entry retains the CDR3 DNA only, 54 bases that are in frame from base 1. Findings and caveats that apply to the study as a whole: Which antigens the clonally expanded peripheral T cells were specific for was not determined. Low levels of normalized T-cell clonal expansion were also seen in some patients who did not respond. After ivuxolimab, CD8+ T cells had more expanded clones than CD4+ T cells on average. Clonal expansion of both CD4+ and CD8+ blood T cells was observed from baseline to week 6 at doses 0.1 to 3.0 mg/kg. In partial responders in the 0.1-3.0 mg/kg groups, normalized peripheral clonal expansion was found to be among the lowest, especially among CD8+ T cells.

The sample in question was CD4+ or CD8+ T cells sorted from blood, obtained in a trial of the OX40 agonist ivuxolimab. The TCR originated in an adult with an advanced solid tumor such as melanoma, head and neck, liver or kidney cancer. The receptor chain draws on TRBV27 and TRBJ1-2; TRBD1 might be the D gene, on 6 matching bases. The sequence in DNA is TGTGCCAGCAGTTTAATCGGGGACAAGGGGTTGAACGACTATGGCTACACCTTC. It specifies CASSLIGDKGLNDYGYTF.